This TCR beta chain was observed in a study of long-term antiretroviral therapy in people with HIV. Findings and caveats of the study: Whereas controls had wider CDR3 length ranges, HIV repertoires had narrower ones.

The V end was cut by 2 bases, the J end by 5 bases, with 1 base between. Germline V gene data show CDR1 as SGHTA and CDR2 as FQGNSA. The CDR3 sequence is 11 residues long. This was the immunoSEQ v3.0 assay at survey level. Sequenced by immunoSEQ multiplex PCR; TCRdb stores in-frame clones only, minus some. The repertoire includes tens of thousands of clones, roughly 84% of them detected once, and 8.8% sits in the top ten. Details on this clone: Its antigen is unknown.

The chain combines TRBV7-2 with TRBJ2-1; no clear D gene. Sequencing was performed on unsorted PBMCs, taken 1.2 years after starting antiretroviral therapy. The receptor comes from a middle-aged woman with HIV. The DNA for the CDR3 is TGTGCCAGCAGCTTAAACAATGAGCAGTTCTTC. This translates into CASSLNNEQFF.